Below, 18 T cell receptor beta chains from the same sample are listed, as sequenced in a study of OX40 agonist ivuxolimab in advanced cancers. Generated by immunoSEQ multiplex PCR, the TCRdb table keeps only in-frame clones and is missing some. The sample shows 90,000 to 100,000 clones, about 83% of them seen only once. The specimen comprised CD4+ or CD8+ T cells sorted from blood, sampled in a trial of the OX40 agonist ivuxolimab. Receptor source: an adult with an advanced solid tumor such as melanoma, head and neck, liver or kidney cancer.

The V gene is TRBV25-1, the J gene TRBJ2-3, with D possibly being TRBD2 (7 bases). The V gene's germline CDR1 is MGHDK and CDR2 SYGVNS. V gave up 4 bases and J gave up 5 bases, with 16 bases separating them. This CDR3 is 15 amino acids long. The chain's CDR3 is CASSAQVGGQDTQYF. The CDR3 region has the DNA TGTGCCAGCAGTGCACAAGTGGGGGGGCAAGATACGCAGTATTTT.

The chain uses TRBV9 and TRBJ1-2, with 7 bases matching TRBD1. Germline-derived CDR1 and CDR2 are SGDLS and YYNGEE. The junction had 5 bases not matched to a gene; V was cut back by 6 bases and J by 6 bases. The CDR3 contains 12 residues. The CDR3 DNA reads TGTGCCAGCAACAGACAGGGCGATGGCTACACCTTC. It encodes CASNRQGDGYTF.

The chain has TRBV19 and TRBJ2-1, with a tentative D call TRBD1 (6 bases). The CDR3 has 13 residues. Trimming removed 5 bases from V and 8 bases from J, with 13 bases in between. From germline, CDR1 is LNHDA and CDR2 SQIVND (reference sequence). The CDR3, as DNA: TGTGCCAGTAGTCAGGGGTGGGGAGATGAGCAGTTCTTC. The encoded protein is CASSQGWGDEQFF. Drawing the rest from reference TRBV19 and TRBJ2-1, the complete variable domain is DGGITQSPKYLFRKEGQNVTLSCEQNLNHDAMYWYRQDPGQGLRLIYYSQIVNDFQKGDIAEGYSVSREKKESFPLTVTSAQKNPTAFYLCASSQGWGDEQFFGPGTRLTVL.

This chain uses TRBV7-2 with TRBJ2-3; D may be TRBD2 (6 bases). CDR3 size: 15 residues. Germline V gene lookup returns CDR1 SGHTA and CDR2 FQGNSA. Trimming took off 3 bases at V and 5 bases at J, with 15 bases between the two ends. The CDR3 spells CASSFGGAKEDTQYF. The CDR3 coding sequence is TGTGCCAGCAGCTTCGGAGGGGCAAAGGAAGATACGCAGTATTTT.

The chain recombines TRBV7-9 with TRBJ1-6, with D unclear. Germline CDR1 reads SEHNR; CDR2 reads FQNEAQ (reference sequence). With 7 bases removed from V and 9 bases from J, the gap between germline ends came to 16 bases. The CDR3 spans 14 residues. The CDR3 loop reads CASTRTELGSPLHF. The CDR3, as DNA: TGTGCCAGCACCCGGACGGAACTAGGTTCACCCCTCCACTTT.

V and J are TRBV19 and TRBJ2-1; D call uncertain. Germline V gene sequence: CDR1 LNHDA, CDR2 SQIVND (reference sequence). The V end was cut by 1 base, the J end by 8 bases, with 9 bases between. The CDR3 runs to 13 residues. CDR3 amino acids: CASSIVGSDEQFF. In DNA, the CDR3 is TGTGCCAGTAGTATAGTGGGCAGCGATGAGCAGTTCTTC.

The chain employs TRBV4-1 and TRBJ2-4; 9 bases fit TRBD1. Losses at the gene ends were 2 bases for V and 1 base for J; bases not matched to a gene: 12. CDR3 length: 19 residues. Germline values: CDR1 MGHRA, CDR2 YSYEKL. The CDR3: CASSQLQGAILLAKNIQYF. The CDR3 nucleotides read TGCGCCAGCAGCCAATTACAGGGGGCAATTTTGTTGGCCAAAAACATTCAGTACTTC.

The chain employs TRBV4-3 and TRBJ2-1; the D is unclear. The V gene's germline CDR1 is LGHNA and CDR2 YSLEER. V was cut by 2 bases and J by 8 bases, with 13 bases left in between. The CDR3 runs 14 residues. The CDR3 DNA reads TGCGCCAGCAGCCAAAACGGAGCGCGCGATGAGCAGTTCTTC. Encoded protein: CASSQNGARDEQFF.

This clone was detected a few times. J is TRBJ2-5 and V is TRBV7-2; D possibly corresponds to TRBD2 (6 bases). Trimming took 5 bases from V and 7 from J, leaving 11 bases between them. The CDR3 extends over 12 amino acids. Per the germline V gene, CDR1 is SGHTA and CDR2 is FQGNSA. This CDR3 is CASSDLGRTQYF. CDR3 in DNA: TGTGCCAGCAGCGACCTCGGGAGGACCCAGTACTTC.

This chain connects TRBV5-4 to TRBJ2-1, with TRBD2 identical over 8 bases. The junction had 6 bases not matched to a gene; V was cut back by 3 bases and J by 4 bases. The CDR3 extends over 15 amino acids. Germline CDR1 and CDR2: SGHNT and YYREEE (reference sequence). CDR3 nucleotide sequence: TGTGCCAGCAGCTCCGGGGGGGGCGCGTACAATGAGCAGTTCTTC. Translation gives CASSSGGGAYNEQFF.

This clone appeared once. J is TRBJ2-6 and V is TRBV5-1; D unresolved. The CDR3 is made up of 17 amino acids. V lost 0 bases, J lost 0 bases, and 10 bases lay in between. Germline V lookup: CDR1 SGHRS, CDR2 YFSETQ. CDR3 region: CASSLGPDPSGANVLTF. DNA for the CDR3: TGCGCCAGCAGCTTGGGTCCGGATCCCTCTGGGGCCAACGTCCTGACTTTC.

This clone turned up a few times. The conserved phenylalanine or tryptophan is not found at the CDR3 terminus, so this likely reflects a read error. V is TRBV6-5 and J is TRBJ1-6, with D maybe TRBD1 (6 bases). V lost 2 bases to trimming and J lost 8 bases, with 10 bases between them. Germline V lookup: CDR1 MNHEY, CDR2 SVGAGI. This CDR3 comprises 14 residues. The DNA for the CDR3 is TGTGCCAGCAGTTACGGACAGAGGGATTCACCCCTCCACCTT. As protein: CASSYGQRDSPLHL.

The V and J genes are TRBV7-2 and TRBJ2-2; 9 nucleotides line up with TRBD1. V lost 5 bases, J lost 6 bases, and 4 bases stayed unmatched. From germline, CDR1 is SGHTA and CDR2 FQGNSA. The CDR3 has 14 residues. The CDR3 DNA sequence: TGTGCCAGCAGCACTAGGACAGGGGCCGGGGAGCTGTTTTTT. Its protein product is CASSTRTGAGELFF.

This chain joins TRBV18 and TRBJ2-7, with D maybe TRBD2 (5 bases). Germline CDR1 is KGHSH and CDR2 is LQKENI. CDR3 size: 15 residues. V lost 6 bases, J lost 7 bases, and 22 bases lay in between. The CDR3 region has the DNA TGTGCCAGCTCTCCTTTGGGAGCCGGACTGAAGGAGCAGTACTTC. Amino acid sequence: CASSPLGAGLKEQYF.

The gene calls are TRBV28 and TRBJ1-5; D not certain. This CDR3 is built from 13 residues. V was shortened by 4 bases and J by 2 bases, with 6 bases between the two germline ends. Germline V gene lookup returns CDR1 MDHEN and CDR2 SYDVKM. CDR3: CASSYLGNQPQHF. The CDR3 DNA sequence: TGTGCCAGCAGTTACTTAGGCAATCAGCCCCAGCATTTT.

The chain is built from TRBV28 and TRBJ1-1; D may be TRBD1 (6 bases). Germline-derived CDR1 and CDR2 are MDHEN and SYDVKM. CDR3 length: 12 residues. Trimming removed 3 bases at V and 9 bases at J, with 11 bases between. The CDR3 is CASSLAGTKAFF. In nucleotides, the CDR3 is TGTGCCAGCAGTTTGGCCGGGACAAAAGCTTTCTTT.

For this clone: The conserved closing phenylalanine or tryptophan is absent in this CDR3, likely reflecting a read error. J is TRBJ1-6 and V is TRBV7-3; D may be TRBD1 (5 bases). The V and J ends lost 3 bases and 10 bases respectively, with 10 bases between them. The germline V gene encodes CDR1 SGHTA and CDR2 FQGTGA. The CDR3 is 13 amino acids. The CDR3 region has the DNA TGTGCCAGCAGCTTTATGAGGGGATCACCCCTCCACCTT. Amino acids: CASSFMRGSPLHL.

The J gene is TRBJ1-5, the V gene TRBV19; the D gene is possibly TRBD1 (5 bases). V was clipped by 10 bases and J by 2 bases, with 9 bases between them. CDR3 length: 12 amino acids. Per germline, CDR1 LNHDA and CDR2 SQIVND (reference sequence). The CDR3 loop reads CATLGGNQPQHF. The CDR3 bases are TGTGCCACCCTAGGGGGCAATCAGCCCCAGCATTTT.